The 6 T cell receptor beta chains in this list originate from one sample, sequenced in a study of CD8 T cells in Susac syndrome. Reverse transcription used roughly 0.45 to 1 ug RNA and random hexamers. TCRdb processed the immunoSEQ multiplex PCR reads anew with MiXCR; each CDR3 protein has one entry. Of about 81,000 distinct CDR3 sequences in the sample, about 94% were seen once. Material for sequencing was CD8+ T cells from PBMCs. The receptors here all came from a human donor with Susac syndrome.

CDR3 sequence (DNA): TGTGCCAGCAGCTTTCCCAGCGGGAACCTCCAAGAGACCCAGTACTTC. Protein: CASSFPSGNLQETQYF. This chain joins TRBV7-9 and TRBJ2-5, with 7 nucleotides matching TRBD2. With V trimmed by 3 bases and J by 1 base, 8 bases remained unmatched. The germline V gene has CDR1 SEHNR and CDR2 FQNEAQ (reference sequence). The CDR3 length is 16 residues.

The gene calls are TRBV7-8 and TRBJ2-1; D remains ambiguous. Trimming cost V 0 bases and J 3 bases, with 0 bases left between them. The CDR3 totals 12 residues. CDR1 SGHVS and CDR2 FQNEAQ come from the germline V gene. As DNA, the CDR3 is TGTGCCAGCAGCTTAGCCTACAATGAGCAGTTCTTC. Its translation is CASSLAYNEQFF.

The CDR3 nucleotides read TGTGCCTGGAGTGACAGGGGGATCAATCAGCCCCAGCATTTT. This encodes CAWSDRGINQPQHF. The rearrangement links TRBV30 to TRBJ1-5; 8 positions match TRBD1. J gave up 3 bases and V 1 base, and 2 bases lay outside the gene matches. Germline V gene sequence: CDR1 GTSNPN, CDR2 SVGIG (reference sequence). The CDR3 contains 14 residues.

This clonotype was picked up one time. The chain links TRBV19 to TRBJ1-1, with TRBD1 matching over 7 bases. V was pared by 6 bases and J by 4 bases, with 2 bases of the junction left unmatched. The V gene's germline CDR1 is LNHDA and CDR2 SQIVND (reference sequence). There are 12 residues in the CDR3. CDR3 nucleotide sequence: TGTGCCAGTAGGGAGGGGGCCACTGAAGCTTTCTTT. It codes for CASREGATEAFF. Based on the CDR3 plus reference TRBV19 and TRBJ1-1, the full variable domain is DGGITQSPKYLFRKEGQNVTLSCEQNLNHDAMYWYRQDPGQGLRLIYYSQIVNDFQKGDIAEGYSVSREKKESFPLTVTSAQKNPTAFYLCASREGATEAFFGQGTRLTVV.

V usage is TRBV30 and J usage is TRBJ2-3; the match to TRBD2 covers 13 bases. The germline V gene encodes CDR1 GTSNPN and CDR2 SVGIG (reference sequence). CDR3 length: 16 residues. The trim removed 0 bases at V and 2 bases at J, leaving 2 bases unmatched. CDR3 protein: CAWSVGTSGNTDTQYF. The CDR3 nucleotides read TGTGCCTGGAGTGTTGGGACTAGCGGGAACACAGATACGCAGTATTTT. The full variable domain, rest sourced from reference TRBV30 and TRBJ2-3, is SQTIHQWPATLVQPVGSPLSLECTVEGTSNPNLYWYRQAAGRGLQLLFYSVGIGQISSEVPQNLSASRPQDRQFILSSKKLLLSDSGFYLCAWSVGTSGNTDTQYFGPGTRLTVL.

This chain connects TRBV3-1 to TRBJ2-5, with TRBD2 identical over 8 bases. CDR3 size: 17 residues. V gave up 4 bases and J gave up 4 bases; unmatched junction bases: 14. Germline CDR1 reads LGHDT; CDR2 reads YNNKEL (reference sequence). This CDR3 reads CASSPHPQREYRETQYF. CDR3 sequence (DNA): TGTGCCAGCAGCCCCCACCCCCAGCGGGAGTATCGAGAGACCCAGTACTTC.